What follows are 3 T cell receptor beta chains derived from one specimen sequenced in a study of neurological immune-mediated disorders. Each CDR3 protein is one row after TCRdb ran MiXCR on the 5' RACE reads. The sample has 65,000 to 75,000 distinct CDR3 sequences, 5.2% seen once. The sample comprised PBMCs. The receptors stem from a human donor with multiple sclerosis. The donor label of this sample is uncertain.

This clonotype was seen repeatedly, ten times or more. V usage is TRBV4-1 and J usage is TRBJ2-3, with 8 bases lining up with TRBD1. CDR1 is MGHRA and CDR2 is YSYEKL in the germline V gene. The ends lost 1 base at V and 2 bases at J; junction bases unmatched: 5. The CDR3 extends over 16 amino acids. The CDR3 sequence: CASSQVTGQVTDTQYF. Here the CDR3 DNA reads TGCGCCAGCAGCCAAGTGACGGGACAGGTCACAGATACGCAGTATTTT.

This clonotype was observed a few times. This rearrangement joins TRBV4-2 to TRBJ2-3, with 13 positions matching TRBD2. Germline CDR1 and CDR2: LGHNA and YNFKEQ. The junction had 7 bases not matched to a gene; V was cut back by 3 bases and J by 4 bases. The CDR3 has 17 amino acids. CDR3: CASSHLTGTSGADTQYF. CDR3 coding DNA: TGTGCCAGCAGCCACCTAACCGGGACTAGCGGGGCAGATACGCAGTATTTT.

This clonotype was recorded at least ten times. The chain joins TRBV2 to TRBJ2-1; D is ambiguous. CDR3 length: 13 amino acids. Trimming shortened V by 4 bases and J by 4 bases, and 8 bases separated the two germline ends. From germline, CDR1 is SNHLY and CDR2 FYNNEI. The CDR3 here is CASSVYLYNEQFF. In nucleotides, the CDR3 is TGTGCCAGCAGTGTTTACCTTTACAATGAGCAGTTCTTC.